This T cell receptor beta chain was profiled in a study of cytomegalovirus exposure and HLA in healthy donors. About the research overall: An analysis done earlier identified about 100 million unique TCR beta sequences from about 180 million T cells. Of the donors genotyped, some 400 in all, less than 90% fell in the Caucasian-associated ancestry cluster. The study's findings and limits: A later analysis reportedly found that, within productive TCRs, an Asian-associated ancestry cluster had fewer N-insertions than the mean observed across the approximately 600 donors. Exclusion applied to some V segments, including TRBV6-2 and TRBV6-3, as they were indistinguishable.

In germline, CDR1 is MGHRA, CDR2 YSYEKL. CDR3 length: 13 amino acids. Trimming removed 4 bases from V and 6 bases from J; junction bases left unmatched: 4. Primers for the PCR totalled 60 Vbeta and 13 Jbeta. This table comes from immunoSEQ multiplex PCR, and its TCRdb copy is limited to in-frame clones, with some not included. The top ten hold 9.5% to 12% of the sample, which has tens of thousands of clones, roughly 85% seen once. A word on this clone: Antigen: not known.

The sample was PBMCs. The receptor's source is a middle-aged woman in good health and CMV-seropositive. This chain joins TRBV4-1 and TRBJ1-1, with 8 bases identical to TRBD1. The CDR3 protein is CASSRATGAEAFF. The CDR3 bases are TGCGCCAGCAGCCGAGCGACAGGGGCTGAAGCTTTCTTT.